The rows below give T cell receptor beta chains drawn from one sample of a study of T cells in Graves' hyperthyroidism and ophthalmopathy. TCRdb independently ran MiXCR on the multiplex PCR reads; one entry per CDR3 protein. The sample records about 420,000 distinct CDR3 sequences, 15% to 18% being singletons. Sequences were obtained from blood. These TCRs come from a woman between 18 and 30 years old with Graves' hyperthyroidism. The CDR3 runs from the conserved cysteine through the conserved F or W. Fields, in order: CDR3 length, V gene, J gene, CDR3 protein.

length: 18; V: TRBV7-9; J: TRBJ2-1; CDR3: CASSFKGTGYFTYNEQFF
length: 11; V: TRBV27; J: TRBJ2-7; CDR3: CASSFQGEQYF
length: 14; V: TRBV12-3/TRBV12-4; J: TRBJ2-5; CDR3: CASSRTTDQETQYF
length: 16; V: TRBV24-1; J: TRBJ2-2; CDR3: CATSDWDRENTGELFF
length: 16; V: TRBV9; J: TRBJ2-1; CDR3: CASSVGDRGSINEQFF
length: 15; V: TRBV18; J: TRBJ1-2; CDR3: CASSPDGEGGHGYTF
length: 12; V: TRBV7-4; J: TRBJ2-7; CDR3: CASSQLTHEQYF
length: 15; V: TRBV6-2/TRBV6-3; J: TRBJ2-7; CDR3: CASSVTGTVSYEQYF
length: 15; V: TRBV19; J: TRBJ2-1; CDR3: CASSSLTSSYNEQFF
length: 18; V: TRBV5-1; J: TRBJ1-3; CDR3: CASSSGPVAPYSGNTIYF
length: 14; V: TRBV9; J: TRBJ2-1; CDR3: CASSVVEGANEQFF
length: 18; V: TRBV10-1; J: TRBJ1-5; CDR3: CASSESSREGGKDQPQHF
length: 14; V: TRBV19; J: TRBJ1-1; CDR3: CASSNPLRNTEAFF
length: 14; V: TRBV6-1; J: TRBJ2-3; CDR3: CASGPGWGTDTQYF
length: 15; V: TRBV7-2; J: TRBJ2-6; CDR3: CASSPTGHGANVLTF
length: 11; V: TRBV28; J: TRBJ1-2; CDR3: CASSLNGFYTF
length: 13; V: TRBV7-3; J: TRBJ2-2; CDR3: CASSLPNTGELFF
length: 13; V: TRBV19; J: TRBJ2-5; CDR3: CASSIDIEETQYF
length: 14; V: TRBV3-1; J: TRBJ2-7; CDR3: CASSRGQGLYEQYF
length: 16; V: TRBV28; J: TRBJ2-7; CDR3: CASSSPRAWGAYEQYF
length: 17; V: TRBV28; J: TRBJ2-2; CDR3: CASSLLKGTGLAGELFF
length: 15; V: TRBV24-1; J: TRBJ2-2; CDR3: CATSDSPAFAGELFF
length: 15; V: TRBV5-1; J: TRBJ2-1; CDR3: CASSEGQGTYNEQFF
length: 17; V: TRBV7-9; J: TRBJ2-3; CDR3: CASSFKGPGFPRDTQYF
length: 14; V: TRBV20-1; J: TRBJ2-4; CDR3: CSARLTSGKNIQYF
length: 12; V: TRBV5-1; J: TRBJ2-2; CDR3: CASSSDPGPRFF
length: 18; V: TRBV3-1; J: TRBJ2-2; CDR3: CASSQGAAGTTNTGELFF
length: 18; V: TRBV7-2; J: TRBJ1-2; CDR3: CASSLVGTGGMGIYGYTF
length: 14; V: TRBV9; J: TRBJ2-1; CDR3: CASSATGLGNEQFF
length: 12; V: TRBV9; J: TRBJ2-7; CDR3: CASGPSRYEQYF
length: 13; V: TRBV6-4; J: TRBJ2-3; CDR3: CASSEAGTDTQYF
length: 16; V: TRBV6-5; J: TRBJ1-4; CDR3: CASSYLMGQGGEKLFF
length: 19; V: TRBV19; J: TRBJ2-6; CDR3: CASLPSGQLMSSGANVLTF
length: 15; V: TRBV11-2; J: TRBJ1-5; CDR3: CASSGGEGPHQPQHF
length: 15; V: TRBV7-3; J: TRBJ1-2; CDR3: CASSLMPGSDYGYTF
length: 15; V: TRBV5-1; J: TRBJ1-1; CDR3: CASSWWTGRNTEAVF
length: 18; V: TRBV9; J: TRBJ2-3; CDR3: CASSPGLAEPISTDTQYF
length: 15; V: TRBV6-6; J: TRBJ2-5; CDR3: CASSYSWLAVETQYF
length: 13; V: TRBV7-9; J: TRBJ2-7; CDR3: CASRLLGAGEQYF
length: 17; V: TRBV5-5; J: TRBJ1-2; CDR3: CASSSPFRGRMNYGYTF
length: 14; V: TRBV6-1; J: TRBJ1-2; CDR3: CASRGGTGISGYTF
length: 16; V: TRBV7-2; J: TRBJ2-5; CDR3: CASSPRLAGGQGTQYF
length: 13; V: TRBV29-1; J: TRBJ1-1; CDR3: CSPHRGGRTEAFF
length: 13; V: TRBV27; J: TRBJ2-5; CDR3: CASSSGLRETQYF
length: 17; V: TRBV13; J: TRBJ2-2; CDR3: CASRPLRDSPLGGELFF
length: 13; V: TRBV6-2/TRBV6-3; J: TRBJ2-1; CDR3: CASSYSKGDEQFF
length: 15; V: TRBV12-3/TRBV12-4; J: TRBJ1-1; CDR3: CASSPFVGGGPEAFF
length: 14; V: TRBV19; J: TRBJ1-3; CDR3: CASSMDSGGNTIYF
length: 14; V: TRBV30; J: TRBJ1-2; CDR3: CAWRSIPGNYGYTF
length: 15; V: TRBV20-1; J: TRBJ2-3; CDR3: CSASFGLADPDTQYF
length: 14; V: TRBV5-1; J: TRBJ1-2; CDR3: CASSLEPANYGYTF
length: 15; V: TRBV29-1; J: TRBJ1-1; CDR3: CSGRTGTGLYTEAFF
length: 15; V: TRBV3-1; J: TRBJ1-5; CDR3: CASSLNGRSNQPQHF
length: 14; V: TRBV3-1; J: TRBJ2-1; CDR3: CASSPELASDEQFF
length: 15; V: TRBV28; J: TRBJ1-4; CDR3: CASSDQGATNEKLFF